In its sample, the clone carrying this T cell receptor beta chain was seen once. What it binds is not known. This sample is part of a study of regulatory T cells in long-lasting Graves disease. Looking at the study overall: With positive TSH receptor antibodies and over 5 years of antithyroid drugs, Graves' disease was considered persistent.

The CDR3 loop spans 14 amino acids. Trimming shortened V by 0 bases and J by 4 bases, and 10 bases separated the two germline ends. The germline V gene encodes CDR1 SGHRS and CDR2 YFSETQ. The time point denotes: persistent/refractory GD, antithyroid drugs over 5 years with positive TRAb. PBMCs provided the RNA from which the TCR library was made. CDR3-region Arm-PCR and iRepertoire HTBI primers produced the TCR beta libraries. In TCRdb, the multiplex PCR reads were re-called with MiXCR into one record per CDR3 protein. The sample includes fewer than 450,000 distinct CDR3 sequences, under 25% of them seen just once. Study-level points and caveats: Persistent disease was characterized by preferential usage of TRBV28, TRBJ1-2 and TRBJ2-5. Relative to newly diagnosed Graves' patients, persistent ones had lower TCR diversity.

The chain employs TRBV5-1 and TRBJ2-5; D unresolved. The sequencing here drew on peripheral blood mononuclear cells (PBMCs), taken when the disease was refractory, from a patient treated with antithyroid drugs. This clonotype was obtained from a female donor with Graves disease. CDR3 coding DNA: TGCGCCAGCAGCTTGGTACGGGTGGGAGAGACCCAGTACTTC. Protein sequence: CASSLVRVGETQYF.